This T cell receptor beta chain comes out of a study of T-cell memory formation after mild COVID-19. The wider study: Most TCR clusters belonged to a single donor.

CDR3 length equals 14 residues. Germline CDR1 reads LNHNV; CDR2 reads YYDKDF (reference sequence). V dropped 4 bases and J dropped 1 base, with 7 bases sitting between them. TCRdb reanalysed the 5' RACE reads using MiXCR and keeps one entry per CDR3 protein. The sample lists roughly 100,000 distinct CDR3 sequences, around 15% seen once, with around 28% in the top ten. The study's findings and limits: Second-wave clones with a day 37 peak had unconfirmed SARS-CoV-2 specificity. The main location of contracting CD4+ clones was CM and EM, and that of contracting CD8+ clones was EMRA. Clones contracting across day 15 to 85 had a balanced CD4/CD8 profile; later expanding clones leaned CD4+.

The table lists this clonotype with a few counts. Its matching antigen is unknown. Source material: PBMCs or a T cell subset sorted from them (not recorded which). The source of this sequence is an adult woman who had mild COVID-19 (a few samples of this study predate the infection). Cell type and time point are not known. The gene calls are TRBV15 and TRBJ2-2; no reliable D call. The CDR3 bases are TGTGCCACCAGCACCAGACGGAACACCGGGGAGCTGTTTTTT. This sequence encodes CATSTRRNTGELFF.